One T cell receptor (beta chain) is described in this entry. The assay was immunoSEQ multiplex PCR, and TCRdb's table has in-frame clones only and misses some. The sample has almost 85,000 clones; roughly 88% are singletons. The data derive from a study of control samples from healthy donors and cancer patients. Germline CDR1 and CDR2: SQVTM and ANQGSEA. This CDR3 region has 13 residues. Trimming took 6 bases from V and 2 from J; bases not matched to a gene: 5. V and J are TRBV29-1 and TRBJ1-2; 8 bases line up with TRBD1. Material: PBMCs. This TCR was sampled from a man aged 60-69 years with head and neck cancer. The CDR3 protein is CSVGQGFNYGYTF. In DNA form, the CDR3 reads TGCAGCGTAGGACAGGGATTCAACTATGGCTACACCTTC.